This TCR beta chain was found in a study of graft-versus-host responses after intestinal transplantation. On the study more broadly: Among the recipients, transplants were multivisceral, liver-intestinal, or isolated intestinal. Study results and caveats: Allografts of one patient group, those with graft-donor T cell macrochimerism, had high graft-versus-host to host-versus-graft clonal ratios.

The protocol was immunoSEQ multiplex PCR, while the TCRdb copy is restricted to in-frame clones and leaves out a portion. The sample lists roughly 99,000 clones; approximately 86% were seen once. As regards this clone: Its target is not known.

Per germline, CDR1 SNHLY and CDR2 FYNNEI. The V gene lost 8 bases and the J gene lost 2 bases, with 9 bases spanning the gap. CDR3 length equals 12 residues. The origin of this receptor is a human donor who was the organ donor for an intestinal transplant. This specimen consisted of unstimulated CD4+ T cells sorted from spleen or lymph node cells, obtained before transplant. The chain carries TRBV2 and TRBJ2-5, with D maybe TRBD2 (6 bases). The CDR3 DNA sequence: TGTGCCAGCGGTCGGGGGCAAGAGACCCAGTACTTC. Protein sequence: CASGRGQETQYF.